The entry that follows covers one TCR beta chain sequence. Antigen specificity is unknown. These data are taken from a study of shared clonotypes between healthy human individuals. General study points: Rarefaction curves obtained for sorted subsets showed sequencing incomplete despite large depth.

The study enrolled healthy HIV-negative adults without recent acute infections or vaccinations as donors. Splitting of CD4+ cells produced CD45RA+ naive and CD45RA-negative memory subsets. Here immunoSEQ multiplex PCR was the method, and the copy in TCRdb shows in-frame clones only, minus some. The sample includes about 1 million clones, about 75% of them seen just once. This CDR3 spans 18 amino acids. V gave up 6 bases and J gave up 0 bases, with 18 bases separating them. Germline V gene sequence: CDR1 SGHTA, CDR2 FQGNSA. Sequenced material: memory CD4+ T cells sorted from blood. Subset here: CD45RA-negative fraction. This TCR came from a man aged 18-30 years in good health. The gene calls are TRBV7-2 and TRBJ2-6; weak D call: TRBD2 (5 bases). CDR3 nucleotides: TGTGCCAGCAGTCCTACCACTAGTAGAGTCTCTGGGGCCAACGTCCTGACTTTC. It is translated as CASSPTTSRVSGANVLTF.